The clone carrying this T cell receptor (beta chain) has a handful of counts. Its antigen is as yet unknown. V was clipped by 7 bases and J by 2 bases, with 12 bases between them. The CDR3 length is 15 residues. Germline V gives CDR1 MNHNS, CDR2 SASEGT. This sample is drawn from a study of CD8 T cells in ankylosing spondylitis. The study, taken as a whole, reports: Peripheral blood samples showed relatively rare disease-linked clones, and these clones were CD8+. The clones that were linked to disease were reported to be significantly enriched in matched synovial fluid samples from ankylosing spondylitis patients. In the blood and synovial fluid of reactive arthritis, some motif variants had been previously reported. What seemed typical of ankylosing spondylitis blood was a TCR beta motif built from eight highly homologous variants.

TCRdb analysed the 5' RACE reads with MiXCR anew, one entry per CDR3 protein. Here the sample spans approximately 300,000 distinct CDR3 sequences, around 20% being singletons. The TCR comes from a female donor with ankylosing spondylitis or in good health (not recorded which). The sample comprised blood, either unsorted or a sorted T cell fraction (not recorded which). The V and J genes are TRBV6-1 and TRBJ2-6, with D tentatively TRBD1 (6 bases). In DNA form, the CDR3 reads TGTGCCAGCACGCCCAGGGGAACTGGGGCCAACGTCCTGACTTTC. It translates to CASTPRGTGANVLTF.